These 16 T cell receptor beta chains were sequenced from one sample in a study of T cell clonality in common variable immunodeficiency. Assay used: immunoSEQ multiplex PCR; TCRdb lists only in-frame clones, some missing. The record shows more than 35,000 clones for this sample, with no singletons present. The specimen was peripheral blood mononuclear cells. These receptors all come from a person between 18 and 75 years old in good health.

This clone was seen ten or more times. The read falls 3 residues short of the CDR3 end, and the missing part is taken from the germline J gene. This chain connects TRBV5-1 to TRBJ2-3; D is unresolved. V shed 0 bases and J shed 0 bases, with 8 bases lying between them. The CDR3 has 15 residues. CDR1 SGHRS and CDR2 YFSETQ come from the germline V gene. This CDR3 is CASSLVGSSTDTQYF. The covered CDR3 bases are TGCGCCAGCAGCTTGGTGGGCTCTAGCACAGATACG.

In its sample, this clone was seen many times. The CDR3 end lies 3 residues beyond the end of the read and is filled in from the germline J gene. The rearrangement joins TRBV6-1 to TRBJ1-3; TRBD1 matches at 10 bases. The CDR3 extends over 16 amino acids. CDR1 MNHNS and CDR2 SASEGT come from the germline V gene. V lost 4 bases, J lost 6 bases, and 9 bases stayed unmatched. The CDR3 loop is CASSGSGTGAPNTIYF. CDR3 DNA, as far as it was read: TGTGCCAGCAGTGGTTCCGGGACAGGGGCGCCAAACACC.

The sample holds many counts of this clone. The CDR3 extends 3 residues past the end of the read, so its final part is completed from the germline J gene. This sequence joins TRBV5-6 and TRBJ2-2, with TRBD2 matching over 7 bases. Germline V gene data show CDR1 as SGHDT and CDR2 as YYEEEE. V gave up 2 bases and J gave up 0 bases; unmatched junction bases: 1. This CDR3 is 15 amino acids long. The part of the CDR3 DNA that was read is TGTGCCAGCAGCTTCGGGGGGACGAACACCGGGGAG. Amino acids: CASSFGGTNTGE. The complete CDR3 protein is CASSFGGTNTGELFF.

This clone was seen ten or more times. The read halts 3 residues ahead of the CDR3 end, with the missing end drawn from the germline J gene. This chain uses TRBV2 with TRBJ2-7; D not certain. Germline V lookup: CDR1 SNHLY, CDR2 FYNNEI. The CDR3 covers 16 residues. V lost 1 base and J 0 bases, leaving 13 bases between the germline ends. Incomplete CDR3 DNA: TGTGCCAGCAGTGAAGGAAAGGGCAGAAGCTCCTACGAG. The encoded protein is CASSEGKGRSSYE. In full, the CDR3 reads CASSEGKGRSSYEQYF.

The table lists this clone with many counts. The read terminates 3 residues before the CDR3 end, so the remaining end is supplied by the germline J gene. V is TRBV15 and J is TRBJ2-1, with D maybe TRBD2 (6 bases). The length of the CDR3 is 15 residues. Trimming left V 0 bases short and J 2 bases short, with 8 bases between. Germline CDR1 LNHNV, CDR2 YYDKDF (reference sequence). CDR3 DNA (partial): TGTGCCACCAGCAGAGAGCGGGAAACCTACAATGAG. Protein product: CATSRERETYNE. The complete CDR3 reads CATSRERETYNEQFF.

This clone was found many times. The read ends 3 residues shy of where the CDR3 ends; the end is completed using the germline J gene. The V gene is TRBV9, the J gene TRBJ2-1, with a weak D call TRBD2 (5 bases). This CDR3 is 15 amino acids long. Germline CDR1 is SGDLS and CDR2 is YYNGEE. Trimming shortened V by 0 bases and J by 6 bases, and 13 bases separated the two germline ends. CDR3 bases read: TGTGCCAGCAGCGTAGACAGTTCCCGGGGCAATGAG. Translation gives CASSVDSSRGNE. The CDR3 reads in full as CASSVDSSRGNEQFF.

This clone was seen at least ten times. The DNA ends 3 residues before the CDR3 does, and the rest of the CDR3 is filled in from the germline J gene. The chain is built from TRBV7-2 and TRBJ2-7; 8 bases agree with TRBD2. J was trimmed by 5 bases and V by 5 bases; bases with no gene match: 2. The germline V gene has CDR1 SGHTA and CDR2 FQGNSA. This CDR3 is 12 amino acids long. CDR3 DNA (partial): TGTGCCAGCAGCCGGGGGGGTCACGAG. This codes for CASSRGGHE. The CDR3 in its entirety is CASSRGGHEQYF.

This clone showed up many times. The read halts 3 residues ahead of the CDR3 end, with the missing end drawn from the germline J gene. V is TRBV4-1 and J is TRBJ2-5; 8 nucleotides align to TRBD1. The junction had 4 bases not matched to a gene; V was cut back by 6 bases and J by 1 base. This CDR3 region has 14 residues. CDR1 is MGHRA, CDR2 YSYEKL, per germline. The part of the CDR3 DNA that was read is TGCGCCAGCAGTTTCCAGGGGGCCCAAGAGACC. Translated, it gives CASSFQGAQET. The entire CDR3 protein is CASSFQGAQETQYF.

This clone was detected many times. The read comes to an end 3 residues before the CDR3 does, leaving the germline J gene to fill in the end. The rearrangement links TRBV7-8 to TRBJ1-1; a possible D gene is TRBD1 (6 bases). The germline V gene encodes CDR1 SGHVS and CDR2 FQNEAQ. The CDR3 is 15 residues long. Trimming cost V 5 bases and J 1 base, with 14 bases left between them. The CDR3 protein is CASSVPGQKNTEAFF. The sequenced CDR3 bases are TGTGCCAGCAGCGTCCCGGGACAAAAGAACACTGAA.

At least ten counts were recorded for this clone. The sequenced fragment ends 3 residues before the CDR3 boundary, so the rest is inferred from the germline J gene. The gene calls are TRBV20-1 and TRBJ2-1, with D perhaps matching TRBD2 (5 bases). V gave up 4 bases and J gave up 6 bases, with 13 bases separating them. The CDR3 extends over 13 amino acids. Looked up from germline, CDR1 is DFQATT and CDR2 is SNEGSKA (reference sequence). The CDR3 DNA, read in part, is TGCAGTGCTATTGCGGGTGTTTTCAATGAG. Translation gives CSAIAGVFNE. The full CDR3 protein reads CSAIAGVFNEQFF.

This clone was picked up many times. The CDR3 bases that were read are TGCAGTGGAGACGGTCTAGGCGGGAGGACC. Translation: CSGDGLGGRT. The CDR3 reads in full as CSGDGLGGRTLHF. The chain links TRBV20-1 to TRBJ1-6; unclear D gene. The observed sequence ends 3 residues before the CDR3 terminus, with the missing tail filled in from the germline J gene. In germline, CDR1 is DFQATT, CDR2 SNEGSKA (reference sequence). The CDR3 runs to 13 residues.

This clone was observed at least ten times. The missing CDR3 end, 3 residues past where the read stops, is filled in from the germline J gene. This chain connects TRBV20-1 to TRBJ2-1, with D unclear. This CDR3 comprises 11 residues. Per the germline V gene, CDR1 is DFQATT and CDR2 is SNEGSKA (reference sequence). Trimming took off 4 bases at V and 9 bases at J, with 10 bases between the two ends. Incomplete CDR3 DNA: TGCAGTGCTACCGATAGTAGTGAG. This gives the protein CSATDSSE. The entire CDR3 protein reads CSATDSSEQFF.

This clone has a count of ten or more. With the read ending 3 residues before the CDR3 end, the germline J gene is used to fill in that end. The genes are TRBV20-1 and TRBJ1-5, with 10 positions matching TRBD1. V lost 1 base, J lost 5 bases, and 11 bases stayed unmatched. CDR1 is DFQATT, CDR2 SNEGSKA, per germline (reference sequence). The CDR3 is 17 residues long. CDR3 residues: CSARANPGQGTHQPQHF. The covered CDR3 bases are TGCAGTGCTAGAGCAAATCCGGGACAGGGGACACATCAGCCC.

There are many counts of this clone. The read ends 3 residues shy of where the CDR3 ends; the end is completed using the germline J gene. The rearrangement joins TRBV5-4 to TRBJ2-2, with 7 nucleotides matching TRBD1. Germline lookup yields CDR1 SGHNT and CDR2 YYREEE (reference sequence). CDR3 length: 15 residues. J was trimmed by 0 bases and V by 4 bases; bases with no gene match: 3. CDR3 residues: CASSVGTANTGELFF. The covered CDR3 bases are TGTGCCAGCAGCGTGGGGACAGCGAACACCGGGGAG.

The table lists this clone with many counts. The CDR3 reads CASSQAVVAMETQYF. The sequenced CDR3 bases are TGTGCCAGCAGCCAAGCCGTCGTAGCAATGGAGACC. The genes are TRBV3-1 (or the pseudogene TRBV3-2) and TRBJ2-5; D is unresolved. The CDR3 extends 3 residues past the end of the read, so its final part is completed from the germline J gene. The CDR3 consists of 15 residues. Per germline, CDR1 LGHDT and CDR2 YNNKEL (reference sequence). V was trimmed by 1 base and J by 5 bases, leaving 14 bases between them.

There are many counts of this clone. The CDR3 extends 3 residues past the end of the read, so its final part is completed from the germline J gene. V and J are TRBV30 and TRBJ2-7; D gene unclear. CDR1 is GTSNPN and CDR2 is SVGIG in the germline V gene (reference sequence). V was cut by 0 bases and J by 0 bases, with 9 bases left in between. CDR3 length: 14 residues. The CDR3 reads CAWSVPGSSYEQYF. The sequenced CDR3 bases are TGTGCCTGGAGTGTACCAGGCAGCTCCTACGAG.